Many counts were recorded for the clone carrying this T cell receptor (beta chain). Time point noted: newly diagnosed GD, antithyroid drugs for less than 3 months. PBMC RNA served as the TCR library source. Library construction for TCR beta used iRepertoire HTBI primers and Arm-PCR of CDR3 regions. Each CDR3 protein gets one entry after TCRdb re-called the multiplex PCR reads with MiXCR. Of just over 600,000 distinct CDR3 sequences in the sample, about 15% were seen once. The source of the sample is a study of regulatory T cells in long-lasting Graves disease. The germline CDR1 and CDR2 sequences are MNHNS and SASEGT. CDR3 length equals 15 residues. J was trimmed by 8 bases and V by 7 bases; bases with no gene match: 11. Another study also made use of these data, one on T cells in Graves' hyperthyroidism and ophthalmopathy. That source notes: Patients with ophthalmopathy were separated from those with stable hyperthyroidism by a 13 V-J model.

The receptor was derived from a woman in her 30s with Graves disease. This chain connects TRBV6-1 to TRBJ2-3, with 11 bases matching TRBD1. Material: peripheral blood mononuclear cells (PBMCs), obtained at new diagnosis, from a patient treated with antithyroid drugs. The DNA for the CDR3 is TGTGCCAGCACCTTTACCGGGACAGGGGGAAGTACGCAGTATTTT. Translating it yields CASTFTGTGGSTQYF.